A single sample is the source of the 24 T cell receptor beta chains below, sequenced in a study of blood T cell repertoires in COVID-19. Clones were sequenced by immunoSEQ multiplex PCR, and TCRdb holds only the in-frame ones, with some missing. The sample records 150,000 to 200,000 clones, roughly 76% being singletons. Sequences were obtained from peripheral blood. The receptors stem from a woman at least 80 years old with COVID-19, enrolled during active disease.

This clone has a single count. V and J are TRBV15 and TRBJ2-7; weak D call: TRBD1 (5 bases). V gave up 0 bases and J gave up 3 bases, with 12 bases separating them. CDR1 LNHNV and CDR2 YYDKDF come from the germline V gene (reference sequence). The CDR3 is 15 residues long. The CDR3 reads CATSRDSDKVYEQYF. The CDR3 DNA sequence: TGTGCCACCAGCAGAGATTCGGACAAGGTCTACGAGCAGTACTTC.

As DNA, the CDR3 is TGCAGCGTTGAAAGTAGGGGATACAATGAGCAGTTCTTC. This translates into CSVESRGYNEQFF. The chain joins TRBV29-1 to TRBJ2-1, with TRBD1 as a possible D gene (5 bases). The CDR3 is 13 residues long. Germline CDR1 reads SQVTM; CDR2 reads ANQGSEA. The germline V and J ends were trimmed by 2 bases and 4 bases, with 9 bases remaining between them.

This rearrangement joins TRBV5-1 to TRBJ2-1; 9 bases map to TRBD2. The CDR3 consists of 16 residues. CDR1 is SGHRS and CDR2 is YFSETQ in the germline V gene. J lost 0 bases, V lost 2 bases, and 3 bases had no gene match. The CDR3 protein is CASSFFSGGSYNEQFF. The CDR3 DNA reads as TGCGCCAGCAGCTTCTTTAGCGGGGGCTCCTACAATGAGCAGTTCTTC.

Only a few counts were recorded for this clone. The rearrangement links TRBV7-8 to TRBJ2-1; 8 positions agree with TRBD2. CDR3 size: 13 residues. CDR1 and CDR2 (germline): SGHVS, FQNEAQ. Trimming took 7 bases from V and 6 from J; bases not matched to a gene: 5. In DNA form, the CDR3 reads TGTGCCAGCAAGAAGCGGGAGTTCAATGAGCAGTTCTTC. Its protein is CASKKREFNEQFF.

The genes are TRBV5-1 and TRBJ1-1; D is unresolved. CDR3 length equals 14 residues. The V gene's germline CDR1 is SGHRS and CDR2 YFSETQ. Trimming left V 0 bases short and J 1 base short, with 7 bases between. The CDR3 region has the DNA TGCGCCAGCAGCTTGGACATACGGAACACTGAAGCTTTCTTT. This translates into CASSLDIRNTEAFF.

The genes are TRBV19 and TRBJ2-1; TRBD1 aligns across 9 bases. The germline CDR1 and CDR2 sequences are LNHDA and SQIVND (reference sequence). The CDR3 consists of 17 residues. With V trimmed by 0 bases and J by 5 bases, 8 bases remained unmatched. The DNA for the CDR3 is TGTGCCAGTAGTATAGATTGGGGACAGGGTGTACACAATGAGCAGTTCTTC. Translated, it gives CASSIDWGQGVHNEQFF.

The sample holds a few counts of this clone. DNA of the CDR3: TGTGCCATCAGTGAGTCGAAGAGTCTTACAGATACGCAGTATTTT. This translates into CAISESKSLTDTQYF. V is TRBV10-3 and J is TRBJ2-3; D is ambiguous. Germline CDR1 reads ENHRY; CDR2 reads SYGVKD. Trimming stripped 0 bases from V and 3 bases from J, with 10 bases between. This CDR3 has 15 residues.

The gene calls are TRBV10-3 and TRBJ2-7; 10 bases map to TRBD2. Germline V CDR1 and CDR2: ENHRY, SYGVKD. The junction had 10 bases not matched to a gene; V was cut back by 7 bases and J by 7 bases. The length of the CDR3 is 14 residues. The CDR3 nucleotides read TGTGCCATCATGTCTAGCGGGAGCAACGGGGAGCAGTACTTC. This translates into CAIMSSGSNGEQYF.

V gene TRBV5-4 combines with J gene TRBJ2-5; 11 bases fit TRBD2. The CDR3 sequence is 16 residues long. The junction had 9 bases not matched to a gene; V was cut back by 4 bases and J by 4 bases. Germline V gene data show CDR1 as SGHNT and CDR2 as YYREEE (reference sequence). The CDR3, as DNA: TGTGCCAGCAGCAAGCCACTAGCGGGAGTTGGAGAGACCCAGTACTTC. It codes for CASSKPLAGVGETQYF.

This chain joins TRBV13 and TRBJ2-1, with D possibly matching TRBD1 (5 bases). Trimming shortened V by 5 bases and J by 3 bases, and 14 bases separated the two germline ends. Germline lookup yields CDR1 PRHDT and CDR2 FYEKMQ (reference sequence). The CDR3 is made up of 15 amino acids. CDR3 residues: CASSRGRRGYNEQFF. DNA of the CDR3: TGTGCCAGCAGCCGCGGTAGAAGGGGCTACAATGAGCAGTTCTTC.

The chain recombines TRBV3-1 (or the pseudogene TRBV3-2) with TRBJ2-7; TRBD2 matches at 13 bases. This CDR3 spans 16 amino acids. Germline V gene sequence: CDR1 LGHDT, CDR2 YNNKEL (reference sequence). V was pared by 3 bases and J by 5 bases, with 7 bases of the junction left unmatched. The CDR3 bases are TGTGCCAGCAGCCACCTTCTAACTAGCGGGAGGGACGAGCAGTACTTC. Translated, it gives CASSHLLTSGRDEQYF.

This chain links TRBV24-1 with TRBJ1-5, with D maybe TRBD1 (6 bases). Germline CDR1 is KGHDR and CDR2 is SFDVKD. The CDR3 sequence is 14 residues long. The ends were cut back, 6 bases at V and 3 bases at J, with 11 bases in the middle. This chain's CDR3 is CATSSSGVNQPQHF. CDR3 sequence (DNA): TGTGCCACCAGTTCATCAGGGGTCAATCAGCCCCAGCATTTT.

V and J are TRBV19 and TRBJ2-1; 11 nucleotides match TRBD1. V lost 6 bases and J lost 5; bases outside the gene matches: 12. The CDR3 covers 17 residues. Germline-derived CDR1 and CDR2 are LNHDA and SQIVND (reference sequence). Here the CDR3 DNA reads TGTGCCAGTAGAACCCTTACCGGGACAGGGGGGAACAATGAGCAGTTCTTC. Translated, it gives CASRTLTGTGGNNEQFF.

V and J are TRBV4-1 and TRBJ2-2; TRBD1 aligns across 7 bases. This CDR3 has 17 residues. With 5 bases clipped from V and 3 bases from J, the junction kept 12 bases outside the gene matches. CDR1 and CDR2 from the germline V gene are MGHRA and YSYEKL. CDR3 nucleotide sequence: TGCGCCAGCAGCTACAACCGGGACAGAGGGTACACCGGGGAGCTGTTTTTT. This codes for CASSYNRDRGYTGELFF.

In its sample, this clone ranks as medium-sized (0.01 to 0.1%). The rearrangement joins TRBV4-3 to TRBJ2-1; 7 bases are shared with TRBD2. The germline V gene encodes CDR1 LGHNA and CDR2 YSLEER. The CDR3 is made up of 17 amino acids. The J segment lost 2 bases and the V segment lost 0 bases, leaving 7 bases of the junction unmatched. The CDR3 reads CASSQDLVGGTYNEQFF. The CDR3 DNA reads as TGCGCCAGCAGCCAAGATCTTGTCGGGGGGACCTACAATGAGCAGTTCTTC.

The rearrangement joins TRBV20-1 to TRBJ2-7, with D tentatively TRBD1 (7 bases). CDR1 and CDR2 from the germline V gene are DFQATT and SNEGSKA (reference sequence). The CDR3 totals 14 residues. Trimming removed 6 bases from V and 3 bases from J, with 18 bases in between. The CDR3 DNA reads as TGCAGTGCCAGTAACAGGGGAGGAAACTACGAGCAGTACTTC. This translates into CSASNRGGNYEQYF.

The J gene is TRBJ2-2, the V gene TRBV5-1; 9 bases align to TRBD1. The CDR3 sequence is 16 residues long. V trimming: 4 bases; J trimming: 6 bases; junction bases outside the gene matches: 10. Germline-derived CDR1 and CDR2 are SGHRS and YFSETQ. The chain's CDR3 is CASSHDGDREAGELFF. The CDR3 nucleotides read TGCGCCAGCAGCCACGATGGGGACAGGGAGGCCGGGGAGCTGTTTTTT.

The CDR3 nucleotides are TGTGCCAGCAGGGAGATCAGGGAAAAGGGTCAGCCCCAGCATTTT. Its protein product is CASREIREKGQPQHF. V is TRBV21-1 and J is TRBJ1-5; the table's D call of TRBD1 was not tested on the DNA. TRBV21-1 is a pseudogene segment. CDR3 length: 15 residues.

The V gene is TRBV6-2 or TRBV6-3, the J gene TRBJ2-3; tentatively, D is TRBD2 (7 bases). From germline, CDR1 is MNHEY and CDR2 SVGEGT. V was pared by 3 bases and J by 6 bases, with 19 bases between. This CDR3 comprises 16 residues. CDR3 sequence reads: CASSYSASPGGDTQYF. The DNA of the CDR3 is TGTGCCAGCAGTTATTCCGCCTCGCCGGGGGGCGATACGCAGTATTTT.

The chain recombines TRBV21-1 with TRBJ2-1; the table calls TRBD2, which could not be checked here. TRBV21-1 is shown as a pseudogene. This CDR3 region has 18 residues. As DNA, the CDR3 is TGTGCCAGCAGCGACCAATCCGGGACTAGCGGGAGTTACAATGAGCAGTTCTTC. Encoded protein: CASSDQSGTSGSYNEQFF.

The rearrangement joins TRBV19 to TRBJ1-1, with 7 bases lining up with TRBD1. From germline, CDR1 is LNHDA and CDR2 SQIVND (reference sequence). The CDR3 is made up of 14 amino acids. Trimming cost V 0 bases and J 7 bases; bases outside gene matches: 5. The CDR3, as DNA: TGTGCCAGTAGTATAGACCGACAGGGAGGTGAAGCTTTCTTT. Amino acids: CASSIDRQGGEAFF.

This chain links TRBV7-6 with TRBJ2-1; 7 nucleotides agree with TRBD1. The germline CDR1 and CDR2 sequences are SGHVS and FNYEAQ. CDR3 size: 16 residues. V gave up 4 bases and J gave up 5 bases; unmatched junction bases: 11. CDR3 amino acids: CASSSFDREIHNEQFF. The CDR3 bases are TGTGCCAGCAGCTCCTTCGACAGGGAGATACACAATGAGCAGTTCTTC.

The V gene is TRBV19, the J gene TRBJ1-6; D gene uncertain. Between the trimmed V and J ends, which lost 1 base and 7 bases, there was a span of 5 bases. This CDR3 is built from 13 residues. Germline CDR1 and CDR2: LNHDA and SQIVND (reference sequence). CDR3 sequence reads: CASSIVSNSPLHF. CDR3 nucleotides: TGTGCCAGTAGTATAGTGTCAAATTCACCCCTCCACTTT.

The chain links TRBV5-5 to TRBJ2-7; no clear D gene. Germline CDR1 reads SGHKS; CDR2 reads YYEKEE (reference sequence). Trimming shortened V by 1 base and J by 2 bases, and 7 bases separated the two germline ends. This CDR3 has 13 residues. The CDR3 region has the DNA TGTGCCAGCAGCTTGAGTGGCCCCTACGAGCAGTACTTC. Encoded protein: CASSLSGPYEQYF.